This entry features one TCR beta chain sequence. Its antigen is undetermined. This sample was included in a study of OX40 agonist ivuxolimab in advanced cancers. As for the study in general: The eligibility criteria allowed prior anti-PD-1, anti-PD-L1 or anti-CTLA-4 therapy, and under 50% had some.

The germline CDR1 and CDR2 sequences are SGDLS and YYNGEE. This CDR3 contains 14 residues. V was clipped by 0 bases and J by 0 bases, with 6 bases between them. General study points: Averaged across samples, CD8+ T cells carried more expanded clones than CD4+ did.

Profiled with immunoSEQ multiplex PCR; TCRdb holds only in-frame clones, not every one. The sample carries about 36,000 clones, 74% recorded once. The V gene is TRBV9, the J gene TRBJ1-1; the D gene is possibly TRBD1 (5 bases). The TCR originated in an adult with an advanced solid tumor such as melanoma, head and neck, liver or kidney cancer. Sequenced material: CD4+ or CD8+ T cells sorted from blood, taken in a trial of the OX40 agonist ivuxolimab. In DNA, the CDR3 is TGTGCCAGCAGCGTAGGGGGGATGAACACTGAAGCTTTCTTT. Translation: CASSVGGMNTEAFF.